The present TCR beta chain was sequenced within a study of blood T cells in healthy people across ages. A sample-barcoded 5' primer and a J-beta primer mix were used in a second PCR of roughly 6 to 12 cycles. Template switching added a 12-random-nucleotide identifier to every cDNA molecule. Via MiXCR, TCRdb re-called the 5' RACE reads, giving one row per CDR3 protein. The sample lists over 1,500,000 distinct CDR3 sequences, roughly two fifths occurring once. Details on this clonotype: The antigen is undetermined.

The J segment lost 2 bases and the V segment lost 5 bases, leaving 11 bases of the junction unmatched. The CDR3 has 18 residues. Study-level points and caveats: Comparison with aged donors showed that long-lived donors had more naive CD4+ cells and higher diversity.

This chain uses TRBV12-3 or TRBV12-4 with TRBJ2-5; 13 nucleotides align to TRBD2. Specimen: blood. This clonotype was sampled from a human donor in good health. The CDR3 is CASSRGLAGHLLQETQYF. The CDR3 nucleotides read TGTGCCAGCAGTAGGGGACTAGCGGGGCACCTTCTACAAGAGACCCAGTACTTC.